The following is a T cell receptor beta chain sequence with its context. This entry comes from a study of blood T cell repertoires in COVID-19. Study details: The United States, Italy and Spain supplied acute and convalescent COVID-19 samples. PBMCs, B-cell-depleted T cells, or T cells provided the cDNA or gDNA that made up the material.

V gave up 0 bases and J gave up 4 bases; unmatched junction bases: 7. The CDR3 runs to 16 residues. The germline V gene encodes CDR1 SGDLS and CDR2 YYNGEE. In the study's own analysis: Amplification of reference gene primers provided the estimated nucleated cell counts. Sequencing was performed with immunoSEQ multiplex PCR; in TCRdb, only in-frame clones are kept and a portion is missing. That table gives V, J and clone size, and the DNA gave D and trimming. Of fewer than 70,000 clones detected, around 85% appear once; the ten largest clones hold approximately 8.4%. The chain recombines TRBV9 with TRBJ2-3; 8 bases are shared with TRBD2. The specimen was peripheral blood. The source is a woman between 65 and 79 years old with active COVID-19. Here the CDR3 reads CASSVVGAGEADTQYF. CDR3 DNA sequence: TGTGCCAGCAGCGTAGTAGGAGCGGGGGAGGCAGATACGCAGTATTTT.